The clone carrying this T cell receptor beta chain came up a few times. Its specificity is not known. CDR3 length: 16 residues. Trimming removed 0 bases from V and 4 bases from J, with 15 bases in between. Germline CDR1 is MNHNY and CDR2 is SVGAGI (reference sequence). This entry is derived from a study of cytomegalovirus exposure and HLA in healthy donors. The study, taken as a whole, reports: Earlier analysis yielded a pattern in which most TCR beta V segments were productive about 87% or about 30% of the time. Immune exposure information comprised only CMV serostatus.

The PCR was carried out with 60 Vbeta primers and 13 Jbeta primers. Only in-frame clones appear in the TCRdb table, and some are missing; sequencing was by immunoSEQ multiplex PCR. The data contain approximately 130,000 clones, more than 80% of them singletons. The clonotype comes from a woman in her thirties or forties in good health and CMV-seropositive. Material for sequencing was PBMCs. The rearrangement joins TRBV6-6 to TRBJ1-1, with D perhaps TRBD1 (5 bases). CDR3 region: CASSYSQGGGGTEAFF. Written as DNA, the CDR3 is TGTGCCAGCAGTTACTCGCAGGGCGGGGGGGGCACTGAAGCTTTCTTT.